The 22 T cell receptor beta chains below were found in one sample sequenced in a study of blood T cell repertoires in COVID-19. This table comes from immunoSEQ multiplex PCR, and its TCRdb copy is limited to in-frame clones, with some not included. In the table there are around 330,000 clones, about 91% of which are singletons. Sequenced material: peripheral blood. The receptor source for this set is a woman in her twenties or thirties with COVID-19, enrolled during active disease.

With regard to this clone: Different DNA sequences within this sample yield the same CDR3. The chain couples TRBV28 to TRBJ1-5; 9 bases are shared with TRBD1. The CDR3 covers 15 residues. Per the germline V gene, CDR1 is MDHEN and CDR2 is SYDVKM. Germline trimming cut 6 bases from V and 4 bases from J; bases unmatched to any gene: 7. The CDR3 DNA sequence: TGTGCCAGCAGCCCACAGGGGGCAAGGAATCAGCCCCAGCATTTT. It yields the protein CASSPQGARNQPQHF.

The chain has TRBV28 and TRBJ2-1, with 7 bases fitting TRBD1. The CDR3 totals 14 residues. V gave up 6 bases and J gave up 4 bases; unmatched junction bases: 6. Germline loops: CDR1 MDHEN, CDR2 SYDVKM. The CDR3, as DNA: TGTGCCAGCAGCCCGCAGGACAGGTACAATGAGCAGTTCTTC. Amino acids: CASSPQDRYNEQFF.

The V call is TRBV7-8, the J call TRBJ2-1, with 8 bases lining up with TRBD1. The CDR3 contains 16 residues. Germline V gene data show CDR1 as SGHVS and CDR2 as FQNEAQ. The trim removed 5 bases at V and 8 bases at J, leaving 14 bases unmatched. The CDR3 reads CASSGTQGANFHEQFF. CDR3 DNA: TGTGCCAGCAGCGGTACGCAGGGGGCTAATTTCCATGAGCAGTTCTTC. The whole variable domain, remainder taken from reference TRBV7-8 and TRBJ2-1, is GAGVSQSPRYKVAKRGQDVALRCDPISGHVSLFWYQQALGQGPEFLTYFQNEAQLDKSGLPSDRFFAERPEGSVSTLKIQRTQQEDSAVYLCASSGTQGANFHEQFFGPGTRLTVL.

The rearrangement joins TRBV6-5 to TRBJ1-2; possibly TRBD1 for D (5 bases). Germline lookup yields CDR1 MNHEY and CDR2 SVGAGI. The CDR3 spans 16 residues. V was clipped by 0 bases and J by 8 bases, with 19 bases between them. In DNA, the CDR3 is TGTGCCAGCAGTTACTCGAGTTCGGCAGGGACTGGGGGCTACACCTTC. It encodes CASSYSSSAGTGGYTF.

This clone was observed a single time. The V and J genes are TRBV28 and TRBJ2-2; the D gene is possibly TRBD1 (5 bases). There are 14 residues in the CDR3. V lost 3 bases and J 3 bases, leaving 8 bases between the germline ends. CDR1 MDHEN and CDR2 SYDVKM come from the germline V gene. The CDR3 DNA is TGTGCCAGCAGTTTGGGGCTATACACCGGGGAGCTGTTTTTT. This translates into CASSLGLYTGELFF. Full variable domain (outside the CDR3, taken from reference TRBV28 and TRBJ2-2): DVKVTQSSRYLVKRTGEKVFLECVQDMDHENMFWYRQDPGLGLRLIYFSYDVKMKEKGDIPEGYSVSREKKERFSLILESASTNQTSMYLCASSLGLYTGELFFGEGSRLTVL.

This clone was counted once. The chain joins TRBV4-1 to TRBJ2-7, with D perhaps matching TRBD2 (6 bases). The CDR3 contains 15 residues. V lost 0 bases and J lost 4, with 13 bases in between. Germline V CDR1 and CDR2: MGHRA, YSYEKL. CDR3 DNA: TGCGCCAGCAGCCAAGAACTGGCGGGGCTTTACGAGCAGTACTTC. Translated, it gives CASSQELAGLYEQYF.

This clone has a single count. The chain employs TRBV19 and TRBJ1-6; no reliable D call. The CDR3 length is 13 residues. In germline, CDR1 is LNHDA, CDR2 SQIVND (reference sequence). V was trimmed by 3 bases and J by 10 bases, leaving 10 bases between them. CDR3: CASSIAGASPLHF. CDR3 nucleotides: TGTGCCAGTAGTATTGCAGGTGCCTCACCCCTCCACTTT.

The chain links TRBV7-2 to TRBJ1-1; 7 bases fit TRBD1. This CDR3 is 14 amino acids long. The germline gives CDR1 SGHTA, CDR2 FQGNSA. The V segment lost 5 bases and the J segment 3 bases; nucleotides outside the gene matches: 6. CDR3 DNA: TGTGCCAGCAGCATAGGGGGCGCGCACACTGAAGCTTTCTTT. Translated: CASSIGGAHTEAFF.

The gene calls are TRBV9 and TRBJ1-2; 11 bases line up with TRBD1. The junction had 6 bases not matched to a gene; V was cut back by 7 bases and J by 4 bases. The CDR3 extends over 14 amino acids. Looked up from germline, CDR1 is SGDLS and CDR2 is YYNGEE. DNA for the CDR3: TGTGCCAGCGGTAGGACAGGGGGCATCTATGGCTACACCTTC. Translating it yields CASGRTGGIYGYTF.

The chain's CDR3 is CASVPGGQPYNEQFF. CDR3 nucleotides: TGTGCCAGCGTTCCCGGAGGACAGCCCTACAATGAGCAGTTCTTC. This rearrangement joins TRBV27 to TRBJ2-1, with D perhaps TRBD1 (6 bases). CDR1 MNHEY and CDR2 SMNVEV come from the germline V gene (reference sequence). The CDR3 runs 15 residues. The ends were cut back, 8 bases at V and 2 bases at J, with 16 bases in the middle.

The chain joins TRBV12-3 or TRBV12-4 to TRBJ1-2; D gene unclear. V was pared by 3 bases and J by 1 base, with 6 bases between. The CDR3 sequence is 13 residues long. The CDR3 DNA reads TGTGCCAGCAGTTTCGCAGATAACTATGGCTACACCTTC. Its translation is CASSFADNYGYTF.

CDR3 sequence: CASSPGGAGFLGNTIYF. The CDR3 coding sequence is TGTGCCAGCAGCCCCGGAGGGGCAGGGTTTTTAGGAAACACCATATATTTT. The chain has TRBV7-9 and TRBJ1-3; D perhaps matches TRBD1 (5 bases). V gave up 5 bases and J gave up 4 bases, with 21 bases separating them. In germline, CDR1 is SEHNR, CDR2 FQNEAQ (reference sequence). The CDR3 length is 17 residues.

This clone was counted only a few times. V and J are TRBV11-2 and TRBJ2-2, with 11 bases aligning to TRBD2. The CDR3 has 17 residues. V lost 3 bases to trimming and J lost 0 bases; unmatched junction nucleotides: 3. Looked up from germline, CDR1 is SGHAT and CDR2 is FQNNGV. The CDR3, as DNA: TGTGCCAGCAGCTTTTCACTAGCGGGGGCGAACACCGGGGAGCTGTTTTTT. Translated, it gives CASSFSLAGANTGELFF.

This rearrangement joins TRBV5-8 to TRBJ2-7, with 8 bases matching TRBD1. Germline CDR1 SGHTS, CDR2 YDEGEE. The V gene end was trimmed by 2 bases and the J gene end by 6 bases; junction bases not matched to a gene: 10. The CDR3 extends over 15 amino acids. CDR3 region: CASSLGQGLFGEQYF. The CDR3 region has the DNA TGTGCCAGCAGCTTAGGACAGGGTTTGTTTGGCGAGCAGTACTTC.

The V and J genes are TRBV6-5 and TRBJ1-6; TRBD1 aligns across 7 bases. The length of the CDR3 is 16 residues. V shed 4 bases and J 4 bases; nucleotides not matched to a gene: 7. In germline, CDR1 is MNHEY, CDR2 SVGAGI. The CDR3 coding sequence is TGTGCCAGCAGTTCCACACAGGGGCCGTATAATTCACCCCTCCACTTT. Its translation is CASSSTQGPYNSPLHF.

The chain uses TRBV5-5 and TRBJ2-5; 12 nucleotides line up with TRBD1. V was pared by 3 bases and J by 4 bases, with 4 bases of the junction left unmatched. Germline CDR1 and CDR2: SGHKS and YYEKEE (reference sequence). CDR3 length: 15 residues. The CDR3 nucleotides are TGTGCCAGCAGCTCCGGGACAGGGGGCGTAGAGACCCAGTACTTC. Translated: CASSSGTGGVETQYF.

As DNA, the CDR3 is TGTGCCAGCAGCCGAACAGAGTTCGGGGAGCTGTTTTTT. Amino acid sequence: CASSRTEFGELFF. The gene calls are TRBV7-9 and TRBJ2-2; no firm D call. The CDR3 covers 13 residues. V was clipped by 5 bases and J by 7 bases, with 11 bases between them. Per germline, CDR1 SEHNR and CDR2 FQNEAQ (reference sequence).

V and J are TRBV12-3 or TRBV12-4 and TRBJ1-1, with D perhaps TRBD1 (5 bases). The length of the CDR3 is 13 residues. Between the trimmed V and J ends, which lost 4 bases and 7 bases, there was a span of 13 bases. CDR3 loop: CASSSRDANEAFF. For the CDR3, the DNA is TGTGCCAGCAGTTCGCGGGACGCCAATGAAGCTTTCTTT.

The chain is built from TRBV5-1 and TRBJ1-4; TRBD1 agrees at 10 bases. The V gene end was trimmed by 3 bases and the J gene end by 8 bases; junction bases not matched to a gene: 7. Germline V gene data show CDR1 as SGHRS and CDR2 as YFSETQ. CDR3 length equals 15 residues. CDR3 in DNA: TGCGCCAGCAGCTCCCGGACAGGGGGTCCAGAAAAACTGTTTTTT. It yields the protein CASSSRTGGPEKLFF.

The sample holds one count of this clone. This chain uses TRBV5-5 with TRBJ1-2; D is unresolved. CDR3 length equals 11 residues. The V end was cut by 4 bases, the J end by 7 bases, with 8 bases between. The germline CDR1 and CDR2 sequences are SGHKS and YYEKEE (reference sequence). In DNA, the CDR3 is TGTGCCAGCAGCCGAGGCTTTGGCTACACCTTC. It codes for CASSRGFGYTF.

V is TRBV4-1 and J is TRBJ1-2, with D possibly being TRBD1 (5 bases). Trimming stripped 1 base from V and 4 bases from J, with 13 bases between. This CDR3 is built from 15 residues. CDR1 and CDR2 (germline): MGHRA, YSYEKL. CDR3 amino acids: CASSQAREGAYGYTF. CDR3 sequence (DNA): TGCGCCAGCAGCCAAGCTAGGGAAGGGGCCTATGGCTACACCTTC.

The gene calls are TRBV7-8 and TRBJ1-6, with a tentative D call TRBD1 (6 bases). The CDR3 runs 13 residues. Trimming left V 2 bases short and J 14 bases short, with 13 bases between. The germline V gene has CDR1 SGHVS and CDR2 FQNEAQ. CDR3 residues: CASSLSGQGSLHF. DNA of the CDR3: TGTGCCAGCAGCTTATCAGGCCAGGGGTCCCTCCACTTT.